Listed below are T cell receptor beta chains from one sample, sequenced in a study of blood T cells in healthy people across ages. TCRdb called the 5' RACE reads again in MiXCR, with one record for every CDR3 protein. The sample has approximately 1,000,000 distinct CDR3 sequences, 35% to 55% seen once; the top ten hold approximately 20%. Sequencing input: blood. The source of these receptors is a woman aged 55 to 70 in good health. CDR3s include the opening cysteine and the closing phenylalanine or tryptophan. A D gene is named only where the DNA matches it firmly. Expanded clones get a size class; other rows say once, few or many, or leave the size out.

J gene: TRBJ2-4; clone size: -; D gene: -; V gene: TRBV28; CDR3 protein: CASNSRTAEAIAKNIQYF; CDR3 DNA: TGTGCCAGCAACTCCAGGACAGCCGAAGCCATAGCCAAAAACATTCAGTACTTC
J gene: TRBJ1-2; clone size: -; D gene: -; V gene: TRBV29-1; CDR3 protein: CSVDHSGYTF; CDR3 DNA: TGCAGCGTTGATCACAGCGGCTACACCTTC
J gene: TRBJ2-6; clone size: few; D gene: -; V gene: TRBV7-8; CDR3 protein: CASSLGQLVSGANVLTF; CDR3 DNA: TGTGCCAGCAGTCTGGGGCAGTTAGTCTCTGGGGCCAACGTCCTGACTTTC
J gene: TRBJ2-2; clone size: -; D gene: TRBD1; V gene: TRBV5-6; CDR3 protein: CASSLANILGTGVYLTTGELFF; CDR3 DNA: TGTGCCAGCAGCTTGGCAAACATTCTAGGGACAGGGGTTTACTTGACGACCGGGGAGCTGTTTTTT
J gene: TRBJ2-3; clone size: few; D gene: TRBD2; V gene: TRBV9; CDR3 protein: CASSVAGGGTDTQYF; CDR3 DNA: TGTGCCAGCAGCGTAGCGGGAGGGGGTACAGATACGCAGTATTTT
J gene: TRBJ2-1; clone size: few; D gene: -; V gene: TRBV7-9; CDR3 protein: CASGLALVKFF; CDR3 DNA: TGTGCCAGCGGCTTAGCGCTAGTGAAGTTCTTC
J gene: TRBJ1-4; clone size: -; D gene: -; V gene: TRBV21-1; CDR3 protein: CASSFKRGATNEKLFF; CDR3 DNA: TGTGCCAGCAGTTTTAAGCGGGGAGCAACTAATGAAAAACTGTTTTTT
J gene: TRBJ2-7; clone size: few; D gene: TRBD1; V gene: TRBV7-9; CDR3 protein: CASSHPRQGDVHEQYF; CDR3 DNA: TGTGCCAGCAGCCACCCTAGACAGGGGGATGTGCACGAGCAGTACTTC
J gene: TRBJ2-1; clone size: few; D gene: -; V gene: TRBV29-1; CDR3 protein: CSVVGSRSEQFF; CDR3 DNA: TGCAGCGTTGTTGGTAGCCGGAGTGAGCAGTTCTTC
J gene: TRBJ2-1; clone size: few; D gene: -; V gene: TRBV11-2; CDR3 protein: CASSPISGEQFF; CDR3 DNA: TGTGCCAGCAGCCCAATCTCTGGAGAGCAGTTCTTC
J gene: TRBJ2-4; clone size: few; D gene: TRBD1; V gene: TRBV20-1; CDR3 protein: CSAQAIGQGSGKNIQYF; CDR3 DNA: TGCAGTGCTCAAGCAATCGGACAGGGGTCCGGCAAAAACATTCAGTACTTC
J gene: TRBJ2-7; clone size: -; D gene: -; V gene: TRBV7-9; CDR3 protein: CASSVTRLEQYF; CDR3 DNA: TGTGCCAGCAGCGTGACCCGCCTCGAGCAGTACTTC
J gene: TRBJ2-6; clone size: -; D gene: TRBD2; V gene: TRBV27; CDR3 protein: CASRAFGSGRPPGANVLTF; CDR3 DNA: TGTGCCAGCAGGGCCTTCGGGAGCGGGAGACCTCCTGGGGCCAACGTCCTGACTTTC
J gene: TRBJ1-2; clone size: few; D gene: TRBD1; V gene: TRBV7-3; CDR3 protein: CASSLWTGSGYTF; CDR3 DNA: TGTGCCAGCAGCTTGTGGACAGGGTCTGGCTACACCTTC
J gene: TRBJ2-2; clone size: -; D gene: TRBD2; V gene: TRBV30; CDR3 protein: CAWSVRSGRLSGELFF; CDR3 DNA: TGTGCCTGGAGTGTACGAAGCGGGAGGTTGAGCGGGGAGCTGTTTTTT
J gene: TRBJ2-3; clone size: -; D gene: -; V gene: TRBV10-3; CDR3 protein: CAISDEPTGTQYF; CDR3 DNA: TGTGCCATCAGTGACGAGCCCACGGGTACGCAGTATTTT
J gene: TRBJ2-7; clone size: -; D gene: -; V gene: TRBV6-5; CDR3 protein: CASSFDMAPYEQYF; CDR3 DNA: TGTGCCAGCTCCTTCGACATGGCCCCCTACGAGCAGTACTTC
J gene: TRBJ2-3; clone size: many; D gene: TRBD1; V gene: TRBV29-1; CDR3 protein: CSSRTGGTDTQYF; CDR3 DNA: TGCAGCTCCAGGACAGGGGGGACAGATACGCAGTATTTT
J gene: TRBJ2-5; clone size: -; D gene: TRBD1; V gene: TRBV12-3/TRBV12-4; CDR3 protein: CASSPTGGSETQYF; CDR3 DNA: TGTGCCAGCAGTCCGACAGGGGGCTCAGAGACCCAGTACTTC
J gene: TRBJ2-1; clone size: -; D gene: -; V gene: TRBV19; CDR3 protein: CASSPTQGPSYNEQFF; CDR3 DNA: TGTGCCAGTAGCCCCACCCAGGGGCCCTCCTACAATGAGCAGTTCTTC
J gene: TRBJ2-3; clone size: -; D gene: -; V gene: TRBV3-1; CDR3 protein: CASSQTNTDTQYF; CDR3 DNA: TGTGCCAGCAGCCAAACCAACACAGATACGCAGTATTTT
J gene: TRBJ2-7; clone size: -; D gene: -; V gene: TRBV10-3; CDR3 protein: CAISDFGQGAGEKYF; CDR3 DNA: -
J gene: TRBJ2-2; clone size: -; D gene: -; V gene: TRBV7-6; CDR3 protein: CASSFKLGSAGELFF; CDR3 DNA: TGTGCCAGCAGTTTTAAACTAGGGTCCGCCGGGGAGCTGTTTTTT
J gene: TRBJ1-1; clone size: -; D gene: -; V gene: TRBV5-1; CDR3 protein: CASKEQGNTEAFF; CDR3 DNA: TGCGCCAGCAAGGAACAGGGGAACACTGAAGCTTTCTTT
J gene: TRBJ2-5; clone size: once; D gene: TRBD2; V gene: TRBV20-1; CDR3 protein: CSARAPAGGFNNEQYF; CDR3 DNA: TGCAGTGCTAGAGCTCCAGCGGGAGGGTTTAACAATGAGCAGTACTTC
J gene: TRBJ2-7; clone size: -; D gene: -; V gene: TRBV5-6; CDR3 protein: CASSFSASSYEQYF; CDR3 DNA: TGTGCCAGCAGCTTTTCGGCAAGCTCCTACGAGCAGTACTTC
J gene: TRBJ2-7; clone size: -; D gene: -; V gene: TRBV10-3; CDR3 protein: CAISDLSPYEQYF; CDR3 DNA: TGTGCCATCAGTGATCTGAGTCCCTACGAGCAGTACTTC
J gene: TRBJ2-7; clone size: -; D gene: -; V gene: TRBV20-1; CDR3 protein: CSARDLVPYEQYF; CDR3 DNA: TGCAGTGCTAGAGATTTGGTCCCCTACGAGCAGTACTTC
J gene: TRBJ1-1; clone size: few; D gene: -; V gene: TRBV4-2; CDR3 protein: CASSQGGDYTEAFF; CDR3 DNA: TGTGCCAGCAGCCAAGGAGGGGATTACACTGAAGCTTTCTTT
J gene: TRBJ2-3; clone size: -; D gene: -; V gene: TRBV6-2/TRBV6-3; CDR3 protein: CASSYSPTEGSFTDTQYF; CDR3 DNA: TGTGCCAGCAGTTACTCGCCGACTGAGGGATCCTTCACAGATACGCAGTATTTT
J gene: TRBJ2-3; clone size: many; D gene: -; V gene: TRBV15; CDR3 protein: CATSRAGTDTQYF; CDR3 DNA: TGTGCCACCAGCAGAGCGGGGACAGATACGCAGTATTTT
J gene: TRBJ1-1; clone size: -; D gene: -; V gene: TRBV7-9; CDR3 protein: CASSPRGRNTEAFF; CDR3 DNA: TGTGCCAGCAGCCCGCGGGGCCGGAACACTGAAGCTTTCTTT
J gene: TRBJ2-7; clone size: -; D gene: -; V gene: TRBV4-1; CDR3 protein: CASSQGRSLEQYF; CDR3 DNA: TGCGCCAGCAGCCAAGGAAGGTCCCTAGAGCAGTACTTC
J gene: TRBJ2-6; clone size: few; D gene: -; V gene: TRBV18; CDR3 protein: CASSLLDFSGANVLTF; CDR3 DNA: TGTGCCAGCTCACTTTTAGATTTCTCTGGGGCCAACGTCCTGACTTTC
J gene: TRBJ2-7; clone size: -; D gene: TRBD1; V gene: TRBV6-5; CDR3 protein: CASTTGTVLCEQYF; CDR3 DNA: TGTGCCAGCACAACCGGGACAGTTCTTTGCGAGCAGTACTTC
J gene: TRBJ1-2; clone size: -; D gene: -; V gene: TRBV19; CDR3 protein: CATKGARAYGYTF; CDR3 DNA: TGTGCCACCAAAGGGGCGCGGGCCTATGGCTACACCTTC
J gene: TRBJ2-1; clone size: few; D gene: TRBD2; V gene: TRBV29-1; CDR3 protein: CSVAPGLAYNEQFF; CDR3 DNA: TGCAGCGTTGCACCGGGACTAGCGTACAATGAGCAGTTCTTC
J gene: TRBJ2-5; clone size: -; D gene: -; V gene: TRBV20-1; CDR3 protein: CSARDIAEPSGTQYF; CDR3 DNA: TGCAGTGCTAGAGATATAGCGGAACCCTCTGGGACCCAGTACTTC
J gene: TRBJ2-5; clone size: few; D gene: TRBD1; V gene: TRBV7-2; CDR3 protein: CASSYRDRGQETQYF; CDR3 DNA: TGTGCCAGCAGCTACCGGGACAGGGGGCAAGAGACCCAGTACTTC
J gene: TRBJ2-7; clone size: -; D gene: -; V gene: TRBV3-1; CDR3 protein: CASSQEQGYYYEQYF; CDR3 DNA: TGTGCCAGCAGCCAAGAGCAGGGATACTACTACGAGCAGTACTTC
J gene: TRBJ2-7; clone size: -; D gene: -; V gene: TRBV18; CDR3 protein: CASSPPSRNEQYF; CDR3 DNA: TGTGCCAGCTCACCACCGTCACGGAACGAGCAGTACTTC
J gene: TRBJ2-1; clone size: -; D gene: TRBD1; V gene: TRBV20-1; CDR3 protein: CSARDLMGTGGRLSYNEQFF; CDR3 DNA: TGCAGTGCTAGAGATTTGATGGGGACAGGGGGACGGCTCTCCTACAATGAGCAGTTCTTC
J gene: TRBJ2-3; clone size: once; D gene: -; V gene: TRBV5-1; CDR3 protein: CASSLVEGHTQYF; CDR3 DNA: TGCGCCAGCAGCTTGGTCGAGGGACATACGCAGTATTTT
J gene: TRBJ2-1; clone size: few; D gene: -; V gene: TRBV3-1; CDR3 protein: CASSRPSSAGHSYNEQFF; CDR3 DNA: TGTGCCAGCAGCCGCCCGAGTTCGGCGGGCCACTCCTACAATGAGCAGTTCTTC
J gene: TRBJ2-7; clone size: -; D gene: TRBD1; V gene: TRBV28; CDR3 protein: CASSITGGGKYEQYF; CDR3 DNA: TGTGCCAGCAGTATAACAGGGGGCGGAAAGTACGAGCAGTACTTC
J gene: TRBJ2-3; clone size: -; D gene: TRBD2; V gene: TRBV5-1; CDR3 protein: CASSLAPSGDTDTQYF; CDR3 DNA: TGCGCCAGCAGCTTGGCGCCTAGCGGGGACACAGATACGCAGTATTTT
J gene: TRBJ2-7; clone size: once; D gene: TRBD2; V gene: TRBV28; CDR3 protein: CASTLGLAAYNEQYF; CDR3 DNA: TGTGCCAGCACTCTCGGACTAGCGGCCTACAATGAGCAGTACTTC
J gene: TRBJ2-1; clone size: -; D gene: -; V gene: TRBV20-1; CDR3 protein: CSARDGWGGQTNSYNEQFF; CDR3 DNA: TGCAGTGCTAGAGATGGATGGGGGGGACAGACTAATTCCTACAATGAGCAGTTCTTC
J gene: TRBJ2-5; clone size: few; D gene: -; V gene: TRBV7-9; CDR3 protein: CASSPNVGGIETQYF; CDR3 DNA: TGTGCCAGCAGCCCCAACGTGGGGGGAATAGAGACCCAGTACTTC
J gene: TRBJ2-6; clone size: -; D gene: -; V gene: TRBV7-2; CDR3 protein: CASSLNRAGANVLTF; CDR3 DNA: TGTGCCAGCAGCTTGAACAGGGCTGGGGCCAACGTCCTGACTTTC
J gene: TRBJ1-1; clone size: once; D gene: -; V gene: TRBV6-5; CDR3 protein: CASSYSPTRGETEAFF; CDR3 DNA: TGTGCCAGCAGTTACTCGCCCACCCGGGGAGAGACTGAAGCTTTCTTT
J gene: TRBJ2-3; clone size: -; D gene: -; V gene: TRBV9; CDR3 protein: CASPLITDTQYF; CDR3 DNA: TGTGCCAGCCCCTTGATCACAGATACGCAGTATTTT
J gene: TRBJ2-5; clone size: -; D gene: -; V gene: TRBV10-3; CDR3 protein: CAISSAGRAGETQYF; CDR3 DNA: TGTGCCATCAGTTCGGCTGGCAGGGCTGGGGAGACCCAGTACTTC